The 31 T cell receptor beta chains below come from one sample, sequenced in a study of T and B cells in COVID-19 patients. TRB was amplified from about 250-500 ng of blood genomic DNA. Multiplex PCR with BIOMED2 TRB-A/B primer pools amplified TRB rearrangements. TCRdb independently ran MiXCR on the multiplex PCR reads; one entry per CDR3 protein. The data show roughly 11,000 distinct CDR3 sequences, about 30% seen once. The material sequenced was blood. These receptors were obtained from a human donor with active COVID-19.

This clonotype was seen more than once but under ten times. V is TRBV12-3 or TRBV12-4 and J is TRBJ1-1; 10 bases are a match to TRBD1. The ends lost 6 bases at V and 6 bases at J; junction bases unmatched: 10. This CDR3 comprises 15 residues. The CDR3 protein is CASSPSGTGAAEAFF. In DNA form, the CDR3 reads TGTGCCAGCAGCCCGAGTGGGACAGGGGCCGCTGAAGCTTTCTTT.

The gene calls are TRBV20-1 and TRBJ1-5; D not resolved. V was pared by 1 base and J by 0 bases, with 4 bases between. Germline V lookup: CDR1 DFQATT, CDR2 SNEGSKA (reference sequence). The CDR3 runs to 13 residues. The DNA of the CDR3 is TGCAGTGCTAGAGGGTTTAGCAATCAGCCCCAGCATTTT. It encodes CSARGFSNQPQHF.

This clonotype is medium-sized by share. The chain is built from TRBV5-4 and TRBJ2-1; D uncertain. CDR3 length: 15 amino acids. V was shortened by 3 bases and J by 0 bases, with 10 bases between the two germline ends. Per the germline V gene, CDR1 is SGHNT and CDR2 is YYREEE (reference sequence). CDR3 in amino acids: CASSSMKSSYNEQFF. The CDR3 nucleotides are TGTGCCAGCAGCTCTATGAAGAGCTCCTACAATGAGCAGTTCTTC.

The chain joins TRBV7-9 to TRBJ2-7; the match to TRBD2 covers 7 bases. Germline V gene lookup returns CDR1 SEHNR and CDR2 FQNEAQ (reference sequence). With V trimmed by 0 bases and J by 6 bases, 8 bases remained unmatched. The CDR3 runs to 15 residues. Here the CDR3 reads CASSLAFGGRSEQYF. The CDR3, as DNA: TGTGCCAGCAGCTTAGCGTTCGGCGGGAGATCCGAGCAGTACTTC.

The chain uses TRBV4-3 and TRBJ1-6, with 8 bases fitting TRBD1. Germline loops: CDR1 LGHNA, CDR2 YSLEER. J lost 6 bases, V lost 0 bases, and 10 bases had no gene match. This CDR3 region has 18 residues. The CDR3 spells CASSQEPAGGMVNSPLHF. The CDR3 coding sequence is TGCGCCAGCAGCCAAGAACCGGCAGGGGGCATGGTTAATTCACCCCTCCACTTT.

The rearrangement links TRBV20-1 to TRBJ1-4, with D perhaps TRBD1 (5 bases). Trimming shortened V by 3 bases and J by 7 bases, and 18 bases separated the two germline ends. The germline gives CDR1 DFQATT, CDR2 SNEGSKA (reference sequence). CDR3 length equals 15 residues. CDR3 sequence (DNA): TGCAGTGCTAGGGAGGGGACCCTCGTTAGTGAAAAACTGTTTTTT. Its protein product is CSAREGTLVSEKLFF.

Judged by abundance, this clonotype is medium-sized. The chain employs TRBV18 and TRBJ2-3; 10 nucleotides line up with TRBD2. Germline lookup yields CDR1 KGHSH and CDR2 LQKENI. This CDR3 has 14 amino acids. V lost 3 bases and J lost 6; bases outside the gene matches: 3. The CDR3, as DNA: TGTGCCAGCTCACCGGGACTAGCGAGGGATACGCAGTATTTT. Protein sequence: CASSPGLARDTQYF.

Details on this clonotype: This may arise from a read error, as a much more abundant clone is one base away. The chain is built from TRBV6-5 and TRBJ2-1, with D maybe TRBD2 (6 bases). V was cut by 8 bases and J by 0 bases, with 14 bases left in between. CDR3 length: 15 residues. The V gene's germline CDR1 is MNHEY and CDR2 SVGAGI. The CDR3 loop reads CASERDFFSYNEQFF. The CDR3 bases are TGTGCCAGCGAACGGGACTTCTTCTCCTACAATGAGCAGTTCTTC.

The rearrangement joins TRBV5-1 to TRBJ1-1, with D unclear. This CDR3 region has 15 residues. From germline, CDR1 is SGHRS and CDR2 YFSETQ. V was cut by 0 bases and J by 1 base, with 10 bases left in between. The CDR3 region has the DNA TGCGCCAGCAGCTTGGATATAGGAACGAACACTGAAGCTTTCTTT. It specifies CASSLDIGTNTEAFF.

In its sample, this clonotype ranks as medium-sized. This chain links TRBV28 with TRBJ2-2, with D possibly TRBD1 on 5 matching bases. This CDR3 is built from 13 residues. V was trimmed by 2 bases and J by 5 bases, leaving 6 bases between them. From germline, CDR1 is MDHEN and CDR2 SYDVKM. CDR3 region: CASSLRGTGELFF. Here the CDR3 DNA reads TGTGCCAGCAGTTTAAGGGGAACCGGGGAGCTGTTTTTT.

The chain uses TRBV20-1 and TRBJ2-2; TRBD1 aligns across 9 bases. V lost 4 bases to trimming and J lost 5 bases; unmatched junction nucleotides: 8. Per germline, CDR1 DFQATT and CDR2 SNEGSKA (reference sequence). The CDR3 has 15 amino acids. CDR3 coding DNA: TGCAGTGCTACAAACCCGGGACAGGGAACCGGGGAGCTGTTTTTT. Its protein product is CSATNPGQGTGELFF.

A few counts support this clonotype. The chain employs TRBV18 and TRBJ1-1, with D hard to call. This CDR3 is built from 12 residues. Between the trimmed V and J ends, which lost 3 bases and 7 bases, there was a span of 9 bases. Germline CDR1 KGHSH, CDR2 LQKENI. As DNA, the CDR3 is TGTGCCAGCTCACCTGGGGTGGATGAAGCTTTCTTT. This encodes CASSPGVDEAFF.

By share of the sample, this clonotype is medium-sized. The chain links TRBV6-5 to TRBJ2-1, with no clear D. Between the trimmed V and J ends, which lost 2 bases and 10 bases, there was a span of 15 bases. This CDR3 has 14 amino acids. Per germline, CDR1 MNHEY and CDR2 SVGAGI. In nucleotides, the CDR3 is TGTGCCAGCAGTTACCGCGGACCCAGCAGGGAGCAGTTCTTC. It codes for CASSYRGPSREQFF.

With respect to this clonotype: The limits of the CDR3 on the DNA are not certain, so only TCRdb's listed CDR3 is given. The chain combines TRBV28 with TRBJ1-4. Germline V gene sequence: CDR1 MDHEN, CDR2 SYDVKM. The CDR3 is 15 amino acids long, termini counted. CDR3 loop: CASSLAQASNENLFF.

Remarks on this clonotype: A read error is possible here, since a much larger clone lies one base away. J is TRBJ2-7 and V is TRBV19; D not resolved. CDR1 and CDR2 (germline): LNHDA, SQIVND (reference sequence). This CDR3 region has 13 residues. V was shortened by 5 bases and J by 5 bases, with 13 bases between the two germline ends. Here the CDR3 DNA reads TGTGCCAGTAGTCGGAGCTACCACCACGAGCAGTACTTC. Its protein is CASSRSYHHEQYF.

The chain uses TRBV7-9 and TRBJ1-2; D gene uncertain. The CDR3 extends over 14 amino acids. The V and J ends lost 2 bases and 5 bases respectively, with 12 bases between them. Germline CDR1 and CDR2: SEHNR and FQNEAQ (reference sequence). The CDR3: CASSLIAGGYGYTF. The CDR3 bases are TGTGCCAGCAGCTTAATAGCCGGCGGGTATGGCTACACCTTC. The full variable domain, completed using reference TRBV7-9 and TRBJ1-2, is DTGVSQNPRHKITKRGQNVTFRCDPISEHNRLYWYRQTLGQGPEFLTYFQNEAQLEKSRLLSDRFSAERPKGSFSTLEIQRTEQGDSAMYLCASSLIAGGYGYTFGSGTRLTVV.

This chain uses TRBV7-2 with TRBJ2-5, with TRBD2 matching over 8 bases. V was pared by 5 bases and J by 5 bases, with 7 bases of the junction left unmatched. The germline V gene encodes CDR1 SGHTA and CDR2 FQGNSA. The CDR3 is 14 amino acids. CDR3 region: CASSVGGASETQYF. Here the CDR3 DNA reads TGTGCCAGCAGCGTCGGGGGGGCCTCTGAGACCCAGTACTTC.

This clonotype was counted only a few times. The V gene is TRBV19, the J gene TRBJ1-2, with D possibly matching TRBD1 (5 bases). V lost 9 bases, J lost 1 base, and 21 bases lay in between. This CDR3 has 16 residues. The germline CDR1 and CDR2 sequences are LNHDA and SQIVND (reference sequence). Here the CDR3 reads CASESVETGVNYGYTF. CDR3 nucleotides: TGTGCCAGCGAATCAGTAGAGACGGGGGTTAACTATGGCTACACCTTC. The variable domain in full, with the rest retrieved from reference TRBV19 and TRBJ1-2, is DGGITQSPKYLFRKEGQNVTLSCEQNLNHDAMYWYRQDPGQGLRLIYYSQIVNDFQKGDIAEGYSVSREKKESFPLTVTSAQKNPTAFYLCASESVETGVNYGYTFGSGTRLTVV.

This clonotype was recorded once. A read error may explain this, as a much larger clone is one base away. The chain is built from TRBV19 and TRBJ1-5; D is ambiguous. CDR3 length: 14 residues. Germline CDR1 reads LNHDA; CDR2 reads SQIVND (reference sequence). V dropped 6 bases and J dropped 0 bases, with 9 bases sitting between them. The CDR3 spells CASRRHISNQPQHF. The CDR3 coding sequence is TGTGCCAGTAGACGACACATTAGCAATCAGCCCCAGCATTTT.

This clonotype was found a few times. The J gene is TRBJ2-3, the V gene TRBV6-2 or TRBV6-3; D possibly matches TRBD1 or TRBD2 (7 bases each). The CDR3 is made up of 15 amino acids. Germline V gene sequence: CDR1 MNHEY, CDR2 SVGEGT. The V end lost 6 bases, the J end lost 9 bases, and 22 bases lay between the germline ends. DNA of the CDR3: TGTGCCAGCAGGAAGACAGGGAGGGGAGTACGAACGCAGTATTTT. Protein sequence: CASRKTGRGVRTQYF.

This rearrangement joins TRBV4-3 to TRBJ2-5; 7 nucleotides line up with TRBD1. The CDR3 is made up of 16 amino acids. J lost 3 bases, V lost 0 bases, and 7 bases had no gene match. CDR1 LGHNA and CDR2 YSLEER come from the germline V gene. The chain's CDR3 is CASSQDLADREETQYF. The DNA of the CDR3 is TGCGCCAGCAGCCAAGATTTAGCAGACAGGGAAGAGACCCAGTACTTC.

This clonotype was detected a few times. V and J are TRBV11-2 and TRBJ2-7, with 7 bases fitting TRBD2. V lost 1 base, J lost 7 bases, and 4 bases stayed unmatched. CDR3 size: 13 residues. Germline assignment: CDR1 SGHAT and CDR2 FQNNGV. The CDR3 DNA is TGTGCCAGCAGCTTAGGGGAGGGGTTGGAGCAGTACTTC. Its translation: CASSLGEGLEQYF.

This clonotype is labeled as medium-sized. CDR3 amino acids: CASWTQNNSPLHF. DNA of the CDR3: TGTGCCAGCTGGACACAAAATAATTCACCCCTCCACTTT. The chain links TRBV27 to TRBJ1-6, with a weak D call TRBD1 (5 bases). V dropped 8 bases and J dropped 5 bases, with 10 bases sitting between them. Germline values: CDR1 MNHEY, CDR2 SMNVEV (reference sequence). This CDR3 has 13 residues.

Only one count was recorded for this clonotype. This chain uses TRBV5-6 with TRBJ2-3; no firm D call. This CDR3 contains 15 residues. Per germline, CDR1 SGHDT and CDR2 YYEEEE. V was shortened by 0 bases and J by 6 bases, with 14 bases between the two germline ends. CDR3: CASSLVLVLPDTQYF. The CDR3 DNA reads as TGTGCCAGCAGCTTGGTGCTAGTTTTACCGGATACGCAGTATTTT.

This clonotype was counted between two and nine times. J is TRBJ1-3 and V is TRBV7-2; D call uncertain. This CDR3 has 14 amino acids. V was shortened by 5 bases and J by 3 bases, with 11 bases between the two germline ends. In germline, CDR1 is SGHTA, CDR2 FQGNSA. The CDR3 here is CASSPLGGGNTIYF. The CDR3 region has the DNA TGTGCCAGCAGCCCGCTTGGTGGTGGAAACACCATATATTTT. Full variable domain (rest looked up from reference TRBV7-2 and TRBJ1-3): GAGVSQSPSNKVTEKGKDVELRCDPISGHTALYWYRQSLGQGLEFLIYFQGNSAPDKSGLPSDRFSAERTGGSVSTLTIQRTQQEDSAVYLCASSPLGGGNTIYFGEGSWLTVV.

A note on this clonotype: Possible read error: a much larger clone is one base away. The genes are TRBV10-3 and TRBJ2-3, with a possible D match to TRBD2 (5 bases). Germline CDR1 and CDR2: ENHRY and SYGVKD. The CDR3 has 13 amino acids. V dropped 5 bases and J dropped 5 bases, with 11 bases sitting between them. CDR3: CAISNHGIDTQYF. In DNA, the CDR3 is TGTGCCATCAGTAACCACGGGATAGATACGCAGTATTTT.

This chain uses TRBV6-5 with TRBJ1-1; D is possibly TRBD1 (5 bases). CDR1 is MNHEY and CDR2 is SVGAGI in the germline V gene. The CDR3 is 13 amino acids. Trimming pared 6 bases from V and 1 base from J, leaving 9 bases between. CDR3 loop: CASSWGENTEAFF. The DNA for the CDR3 is TGTGCCAGCAGCTGGGGGGAGAACACTGAAGCTTTCTTT.

The genes are TRBV4-3 and TRBJ2-1, with 11 bases fitting TRBD2. The ends lost 4 bases at V and 7 bases at J; junction bases unmatched: 18. The CDR3 extends over 19 amino acids. Germline-derived CDR1 and CDR2 are LGHNA and YSLEER. The chain's CDR3 is CASSRSYRGLAGGRNEQFF. The CDR3 bases are TGCGCCAGCAGCCGCTCATACCGGGGGCTAGCGGGGGGTAGGAATGAGCAGTTCTTC.

By share, this clonotype counts as medium-sized. The gene calls are TRBV18 and TRBJ2-2, with 9 bases that match TRBD1. After removal of 1 base from V and 7 bases from J, the junction contained 10 bases not matched to a gene. Germline CDR1 is KGHSH and CDR2 is LQKENI. The CDR3 extends over 17 amino acids. Here the CDR3 reads CASSPRPGTGSNGELFF. In DNA form, the CDR3 reads TGTGCCAGCTCACCACGCCCTGGGACAGGGAGTAACGGGGAGCTGTTTTTT.

This clonotype qualifies as medium-sized. J is TRBJ2-1 and V is TRBV6-5; TRBD2 is a possible D gene (5 bases). CDR3 length: 14 amino acids. With 8 bases removed from V and 6 bases from J, the gap between germline ends came to 17 bases. The V gene's germline CDR1 is MNHEY and CDR2 SVGAGI. The CDR3 spells CASGESLGLNEQFF. DNA of the CDR3: TGTGCCAGCGGGGAATCCCTCGGACTCAATGAGCAGTTCTTC.

This clonotype was observed a handful of times. This CDR3 reads CASRNAGRVEQPQHF. CDR3 in DNA: TGTGCCAGTAGAAACGCTGGGCGGGTGGAACAGCCCCAGCATTTT. The chain is built from TRBV19 and TRBJ1-5, with no clear D. V was trimmed by 6 bases and J by 7 bases, leaving 19 bases between them. Germline V CDR1 and CDR2: LNHDA, SQIVND (reference sequence). The CDR3 consists of 15 residues.